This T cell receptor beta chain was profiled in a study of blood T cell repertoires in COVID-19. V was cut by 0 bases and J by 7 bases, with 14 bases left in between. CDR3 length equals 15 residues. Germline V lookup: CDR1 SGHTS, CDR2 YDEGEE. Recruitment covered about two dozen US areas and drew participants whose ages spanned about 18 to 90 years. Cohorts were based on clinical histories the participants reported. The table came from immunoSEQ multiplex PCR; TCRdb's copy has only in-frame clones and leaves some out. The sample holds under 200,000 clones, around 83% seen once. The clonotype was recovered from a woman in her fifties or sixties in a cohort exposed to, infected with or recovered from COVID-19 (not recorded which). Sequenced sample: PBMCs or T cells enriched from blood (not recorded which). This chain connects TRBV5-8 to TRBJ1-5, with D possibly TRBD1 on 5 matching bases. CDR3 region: CASSLGRGDHQPQHF. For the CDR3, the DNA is TGTGCCAGCAGCTTGGGGCGGGGGGACCACCAGCCCCAGCATTTT. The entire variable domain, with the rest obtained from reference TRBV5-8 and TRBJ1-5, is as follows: EAGVTQSPTHLIKTRGQQATLRCSPISGHTSVYWYQQALGLGLQFLLWYDEGEERNRGNFPPRFSGRQFPNYSSELNVNALELEDSALYLCASSLGRGDHQPQHFGDGTRLSIL.